This T cell receptor (beta chain) was found in a study of T cell changes during pregnancy in multiple sclerosis. TCRdb's table, derived via immunoSEQ multiplex PCR, lists solely in-frame clones and lacks some. The sample has about 89,000 clones, about 91% seen once. CDR3 size: 16 residues. The germline V gene encodes CDR1 SGHTA and CDR2 FQGNSA. Trimming shortened V by 3 bases and J by 3 bases, and 14 bases separated the two germline ends. The input for sequencing was peripheral blood, taken after pregnancy. The source is a female donor in good health, enrolled as a control in a pregnancy study. This chain connects TRBV7-2 to TRBJ2-2, with a tentative D call TRBD1 (5 bases). CDR3 region: CASSLSRVLDTGELFF. The CDR3 region has the DNA TGTGCCAGCAGCTTGTCCAGGGTTTTGGACACCGGGGAGCTGTTTTTT.